These 28 T cell receptor beta chains were all obtained from the same sample, sequenced in a study of graft-versus-host responses after intestinal transplantation. Clones were read by immunoSEQ multiplex PCR, and TCRdb kept only the in-frame ones, dropping some. The sample has about 70,000 clones; 85% to 90% are singletons. Which antigens these TCRs recognize remains unknown. Sequenced here: unstimulated CD8+ T cells sorted from spleen or lymph node cells, sampled before transplant. The receptors here all came from a human donor who was the organ donor for an intestinal transplant.

There are a few counts of this clone. V gene TRBV5-4 combines with J gene TRBJ1-2; TRBD1 might be the D (6 bases). Trimming cost V 7 bases and J 4 bases, with 17 bases left between them. This CDR3 is built from 14 residues. Per the germline V gene, CDR1 is SGHNT and CDR2 is YYREEE (reference sequence). The CDR3 DNA reads TGTGCCAGCTCGCCCACACAGGGTGGCTATGGCTACACCTTC. Translated, it gives CASSPTQGGYGYTF.

This sequence joins TRBV7-6 and TRBJ2-2; the match to TRBD1 covers 9 bases. The V and J ends lost 5 bases and 4 bases, in that order; junction bases with no gene match: 8. The CDR3 contains 16 residues. Per the germline V gene, CDR1 is SGHVS and CDR2 is FNYEAQ. The CDR3 nucleotides are TGTGCCAGCAGCGCGTCCGGGACAGGGACCACCGGGGAGCTGTTTTTT. As protein: CASSASGTGTTGELFF.

The V gene is TRBV18, the J gene TRBJ1-2; D may be TRBD1 (6 bases). The V and J ends lost 2 bases and 4 bases respectively, with 23 bases between them. This CDR3 region has 18 residues. Per the germline V gene, CDR1 is KGHSH and CDR2 is LQKENI. The CDR3 region is CASSPFIYRDPFGYGYTF. DNA of the CDR3: TGTGCCAGCTCACCATTTATCTACAGGGACCCCTTCGGCTATGGCTACACCTTC.

The chain joins TRBV6-4 to TRBJ2-1, with 8 bases matching TRBD1. Germline V gene lookup returns CDR1 MRHNA and CDR2 SNTAGT. The CDR3 sequence is 16 residues long. After removal of 3 bases from V and 6 bases from J, the junction contained 10 bases not matched to a gene. The CDR3 region has the DNA TGTGCCAGCAGTGATTCTCCAGGGGGCTCAGGCAATGAGCAGTTCTTC. Its protein is CASSDSPGGSGNEQFF.

This clone showed up just once. The genes are TRBV14 and TRBJ2-2; 7 bases agree with TRBD2. CDR3 length: 13 residues. Germline CDR1 SGHDN, CDR2 FVKESK. The V and J ends lost 3 bases and 6 bases, in that order; junction bases with no gene match: 1. The CDR3 nucleotides are TGTGCCAGCAGCCACCGGGGGGCCGGGGAGCTGTTTTTT. It translates to CASSHRGAGELFF.

This rearrangement joins TRBV27 to TRBJ1-1; TRBD1 is a possible D gene (6 bases). The V gene's germline CDR1 is MNHEY and CDR2 SMNVEV (reference sequence). The CDR3 contains 13 residues. V lost 2 bases and J lost 5, with 9 bases in between. The CDR3, as DNA: TGTGCCAGCAGTTTAGGGGGCGGGACTGAAGCTTTCTTT. Translation gives CASSLGGGTEAFF.

The V and J genes are TRBV6-1 and TRBJ2-1; maybe TRBD2 (6 bases). Germline CDR1 is MNHNS and CDR2 is SASEGT. V lost 7 bases, J lost 5 bases, and 18 bases lay in between. The CDR3 extends over 15 amino acids. The CDR3 sequence: CASTSWGERDNEQFF. CDR3 sequence (DNA): TGTGCCAGCACCTCTTGGGGAGAGCGGGACAATGAGCAGTTCTTC.

This clone showed up just once. The chain links TRBV5-1 to TRBJ1-1, with D possibly being TRBD1 (6 bases). The germline V gene encodes CDR1 SGHRS and CDR2 YFSETQ. V lost 5 bases and J lost 1, with 9 bases in between. The CDR3 totals 13 residues. The CDR3 sequence: CASSGGENTEAFF. CDR3 sequence (DNA): TGCGCCAGCAGTGGGGGCGAGAACACTGAAGCTTTCTTT.

This chain joins TRBV10-3 and TRBJ2-5; a weak D match, TRBD2 (5 bases). Germline CDR1 is ENHRY and CDR2 is SYGVKD. The V and J ends lost 0 bases and 0 bases respectively, with 11 bases between them. There are 16 residues in the CDR3. Written as DNA, the CDR3 is TGTGCCATCAGTGAGTCGGATGGACTCGACCAAGAGACCCAGTACTTC. It yields the protein CAISESDGLDQETQYF.

This clone was counted only a few times. The chain employs TRBV28 and TRBJ2-3; 9 nucleotides match TRBD1. The V gene end was trimmed by 3 bases and the J gene end by 5 bases; junction bases not matched to a gene: 3. This CDR3 is built from 14 residues. Germline values: CDR1 MDHEN, CDR2 SYDVKM. The CDR3 DNA reads TGTGCCAGCAGTTTCGACAGGGGGAAAGATACGCAGTATTTT. The encoded protein is CASSFDRGKDTQYF. The complete variable domain, with remaining parts taken from reference TRBV28 and TRBJ2-3, reads DVKVTQSSRYLVKRTGEKVFLECVQDMDHENMFWYRQDPGLGLRLIYFSYDVKMKEKGDIPEGYSVSREKKERFSLILESASTNQTSMYLCASSFDRGKDTQYFGPGTRLTVL.

The chain links TRBV25-1 to TRBJ2-3; tentative D call: TRBD1 (5 bases). The germline V gene has CDR1 MGHDK and CDR2 SYGVNS. V gave up 7 bases and J gave up 4 bases, with 9 bases separating them. There are 12 residues in the CDR3. Here the CDR3 reads CASKKGADTQYF. CDR3 in DNA: TGTGCCAGCAAAAAAGGGGCAGATACGCAGTATTTT.

J is TRBJ1-2 and V is TRBV7-8; D perhaps matches TRBD1 (5 bases). CDR3 length equals 11 residues. Trimming took 10 bases from V and 8 from J, leaving 14 bases between them. The germline gives CDR1 SGHVS, CDR2 FQNEAQ. CDR3 loop: CATMDKGGYTF. The CDR3 nucleotides are TGTGCCACTATGGATAAGGGGGGCTACACCTTC.

The chain joins TRBV5-1 to TRBJ1-5; 9 bases map to TRBD1. The germline V gene has CDR1 SGHRS and CDR2 YFSETQ. After removal of 4 bases from V and 3 bases from J, the junction contained 17 bases not matched to a gene. The CDR3 sequence is 19 residues long. The CDR3 nucleotides are TGCGCCAGCAGCCAGCACGATGACAGGGGGTTTCGCGACAATCAGCCCCAGCATTTT. The encoded protein is CASSQHDDRGFRDNQPQHF.

The rearrangement joins TRBV6-5 to TRBJ1-4; no clear D. The V end lost 2 bases, the J end lost 7 bases, and 8 bases lay between the germline ends. Germline V gives CDR1 MNHEY, CDR2 SVGAGI. The CDR3 loop spans 13 amino acids. The CDR3 protein is CASSYTTGEKLFF. The CDR3 region has the DNA TGTGCCAGCAGTTACACGACTGGTGAAAAACTGTTTTTT.

In DNA form, the CDR3 reads TGTGCCAGCGGAGGTATGAACACTGAAGCTTTCTTT. Encoded protein: CASGGMNTEAFF. V is TRBV25-1 and J is TRBJ1-1, with unresolved D. V lost 8 bases to trimming and J lost 0 bases, with 7 bases between them. Germline lookup yields CDR1 MGHDK and CDR2 SYGVNS. This CDR3 is built from 12 residues.

The chain couples TRBV11-2 to TRBJ1-2; D possibly corresponds to TRBD1 (5 bases). In germline, CDR1 is SGHAT, CDR2 FQNNGV. The CDR3 runs 17 residues. V was cut by 0 bases and J by 5 bases, with 19 bases left in between. This CDR3 reads CASSLDGAGPTGYGYTF. The CDR3 DNA reads TGTGCCAGCAGCTTAGATGGGGCAGGGCCAACTGGATATGGCTACACCTTC.

The chain recombines TRBV2 with TRBJ1-2; D is ambiguous. The V end lost 10 bases, the J end lost 3 bases, and 24 bases lay between the germline ends. The CDR3 sequence is 16 residues long. Germline-derived CDR1 and CDR2 are SNHLY and FYNNEI. DNA for the CDR3: TGTGCCACCATACCTCGGAGGACGGCCGGATACTATGGCTACACCTTC. It codes for CATIPRRTAGYYGYTF.

The chain links TRBV6-5 to TRBJ2-2, with TRBD2 as a possible D gene (6 bases). The CDR3 sequence is 15 residues long. V shed 1 base and J shed 4 bases, with 10 bases lying between them. CDR1 and CDR2 (germline): MNHEY, SVGAGI. CDR3 bases: TGTGCCAGCAGTTACTTCCGGGGGAGCACCGGGGAGCTGTTTTTT. It yields the protein CASSYFRGSTGELFF.

The chain couples TRBV15 to TRBJ1-4; TRBD1 might be the D (6 bases). CDR3 size: 13 residues. The V gene lost 10 bases and the J gene lost 2 bases, with 11 bases spanning the gap. Per the germline V gene, CDR1 is LNHNV and CDR2 is YYDKDF (reference sequence). The DNA of the CDR3 is TGTGCCATTTTAACAGGGACTAATGAAAAACTGTTTTTT. This codes for CAILTGTNEKLFF.

The chain links TRBV10-2 to TRBJ2-7, with 8 nucleotides matching TRBD1. The V segment lost 7 bases and the J segment 5 bases; nucleotides outside the gene matches: 10. This CDR3 is 14 amino acids long. Per the germline V gene, CDR1 is WSHSY and CDR2 is SAAADI. The CDR3 bases are TGCGCCAGCAAATTGACAGGGGAGGAAAACGAGCAGTACGTC. It encodes CASKLTGEENEQYV.

A word on this clone: Sequence at one end of the junction differs from germline and may be a read error. The rearrangement uses TRBV7-7 and TRBJ2-1; TRBD2 might be the D (5 bases). Germline loops: CDR1 SSHAT, CDR2 FNYEAQ (reference sequence). CDR3 size: 13 residues. This CDR3 is CASSPGVGNEQFF. Written as DNA, the CDR3 is TGTGCTAGCAGCCCCGGGGTGGGCAATGAGCAGTTCTTC. Looking up the rest from reference TRBV7-7 and TRBJ2-1 gives the full variable domain: GAGVSQSPRYKVTKRGQDVTLRCDPISSHATLYWYQQALGQGPEFLTYFNYEAQPDKSGLPSDRFSAERPEGSISTLTIQRTEQRDSAMYRCASSPGVGNEQFFGPGTRLTVL.

The chain has TRBV6-5 and TRBJ1-4, with D hard to call. The V gene lost 2 bases and the J gene lost 2 bases, with 9 bases spanning the gap. Germline values: CDR1 MNHEY, CDR2 SVGAGI. The CDR3 extends over 15 amino acids. DNA for the CDR3: TGTGCCAGCAGTTACGGCGGAGCCACTAATGAAAAACTGTTTTTT. Protein sequence: CASSYGGATNEKLFF.

The J gene is TRBJ1-1, the V gene TRBV4-1; a weak D match, TRBD1 (6 bases). The V gene's germline CDR1 is MGHRA and CDR2 YSYEKL. The CDR3 totals 14 residues. V was pared by 1 base and J by 4 bases, with 10 bases between. The CDR3: CASSQGRTATEAFF. The CDR3 nucleotides read TGCGCCAGCAGCCAAGGTCGGACAGCCACTGAAGCTTTCTTT.

The rearrangement joins TRBV7-9 to TRBJ1-1, with D hard to call. V was shortened by 2 bases and J by 9 bases, with 7 bases between the two germline ends. The CDR3 has 11 residues. Per the germline V gene, CDR1 is SEHNR and CDR2 is FQNEAQ (reference sequence). The CDR3 DNA is TGTGCCAGCAGCTTAAACTTTCAAGCTTTCTTT. As protein: CASSLNFQAFF.

This chain links TRBV7-3 with TRBJ2-3; no clear D. Per the germline V gene, CDR1 is SGHTA and CDR2 is FQGTGA. The V end was cut by 1 base, the J end by 2 bases, with 16 bases between. The CDR3 extends over 17 amino acids. CDR3 nucleotides: TGTGCCAGCAGCTTAATTTATTTCGGTGGGCACACAGATACGCAGTATTTT. Protein sequence: CASSLIYFGGHTDTQYF.

The genes are TRBV6-5 and TRBJ1-2; weak D call: TRBD1 (6 bases). The CDR3 has 14 residues. The germline CDR1 and CDR2 sequences are MNHEY and SVGAGI. V lost 6 bases and J 5 bases, leaving 16 bases between the germline ends. CDR3 DNA sequence: TGTGCCAGCAGCCCCCTTGCAGGGGTGTATGGCTACACCTTC. It yields the protein CASSPLAGVYGYTF.

About this clone: At one boundary the junction diverges from the germline segment, which might be a read error. V usage is TRBV27 and J usage is TRBJ2-1; 8 bases line up with TRBD2. CDR1 is MNHEY and CDR2 is SMNVEV in the germline V gene (reference sequence). The CDR3 runs to 14 residues. The CDR3: CASAGGPTYNEQLF. CDR3 in DNA: TGTGCCAGCGCGGGGGGTCCCACCTACAATGAGCAGCTCTTC.

The rearrangement links TRBV30 to TRBJ1-1, with D hard to call. CDR1 is GTSNPN, CDR2 SVGIG, per germline (reference sequence). This CDR3 is built from 15 residues. Trimming cost V 0 bases and J 6 bases, with 17 bases left between them. Here the CDR3 DNA reads TGTGCCTGGAGTGTAGCCGACATTACCCAATCTGAAGCTTTCTTT. Encoded protein: CAWSVADITQSEAFF.